This passage covers 24 T cell receptor beta chains from one sample sequenced in a study of OX40 agonist ivuxolimab in advanced cancers. Clones were sequenced by immunoSEQ multiplex PCR, and TCRdb holds only the in-frame ones, with some missing. The data hold over 20,000 clones, with around 85% observed a single time. This specimen consisted of CD4+ or CD8+ T cells sorted from blood, obtained in a trial of the OX40 agonist ivuxolimab. These TCRs come from an adult with an advanced solid tumor such as melanoma, head and neck, liver or kidney cancer.

CDR3 loop: CASTRGRGYEQYF. The DNA for the CDR3 is TGTGCCAGCACCCGGGGCCGGGGTTACGAGCAGTACTTC. The chain couples TRBV27 to TRBJ2-7; D tentatively reads TRBD1 or TRBD2 (5 bases each). Trimming removed 7 bases from V and 4 bases from J, with 14 bases in between. CDR1 and CDR2 from the germline V gene are MNHEY and SMNVEV (reference sequence). The CDR3 sequence is 13 residues long.

This clone was recorded a few times. V is TRBV5-4 and J is TRBJ2-2; D ambiguous. Germline V lookup: CDR1 SGHNT, CDR2 YYREEE (reference sequence). CDR3 length: 12 amino acids. Trimming pared 5 bases from V and 3 bases from J, leaving 5 bases between. CDR3 protein: CASSYDTGELFF. For the CDR3, the DNA is TGTGCCAGCAGTTACGACACCGGGGAGCTGTTTTTT.

The chain joins TRBV4-2 to TRBJ2-5; D might be TRBD1 or TRBD2, each matching 5 bases. The germline V gene has CDR1 LGHNA and CDR2 YNFKEQ. This CDR3 has 16 residues. Trimming stripped 1 base from V and 3 bases from J, with 15 bases between. The CDR3 loop is CASSQAAGTTEETQYF. As DNA, the CDR3 is TGTGCCAGCAGCCAAGCAGCCGGGACGACAGAAGAGACCCAGTACTTC.

This clone has a single count. Other DNA sequences from this sample encode an identical CDR3 as well. The rearrangement uses TRBV27 and TRBJ2-3; D unclear. CDR1 MNHEY and CDR2 SMNVEV come from the germline V gene (reference sequence). The length of the CDR3 is 11 residues. V dropped 4 bases and J dropped 6 bases, with 5 bases sitting between them. CDR3 coding DNA: TGTGCCAGCAGTTCAAGCGATACGCAGTATTTT. Amino acid sequence: CASSSSDTQYF.

The genes are TRBV7-9 and TRBJ1-2; TRBD1 matches at 8 bases. V lost 1 base, J lost 6 bases, and 10 bases stayed unmatched. The germline gives CDR1 SEHNR, CDR2 FQNEAQ (reference sequence). This CDR3 comprises 16 residues. The DNA for the CDR3 is TGTGCCAGCAGCTTAGAGCCGGGACAGGCGAAGGATGGCTACACCTTC. Protein product: CASSLEPGQAKDGYTF.

This clone was found a few times. This chain joins TRBV15 and TRBJ2-1; 11 nucleotides line up with TRBD2. V lost 1 base to trimming and J lost 4 bases; unmatched junction nucleotides: 3. The CDR3 consists of 16 residues. Germline V gene sequence: CDR1 LNHNV, CDR2 YYDKDF (reference sequence). Here the CDR3 reads CATSRASGGTYNEQFF. CDR3 sequence (DNA): TGTGCCACCAGCAGAGCTAGCGGGGGGACTTACAATGAGCAGTTCTTC. The full variable domain, with the rest looked up from reference TRBV15 and TRBJ2-1, is DAMVIQNPRYQVTQFGKPVTLSCSQTLNHNVMYWYQQKSSQAPKLLFHYYDKDFNNEADTPDNFQSRRPNTSFCFLDIRSPGLGDTAMYLCATSRASGGTYNEQFFGPGTRLTVL.

This chain connects TRBV9 to TRBJ2-4, with 8 positions matching TRBD2. V lost 0 bases to trimming and J lost 7 bases; unmatched junction nucleotides: 15. Germline CDR1 is SGDLS and CDR2 is YYNGEE. CDR3 length equals 18 residues. CDR3 in amino acids: CASSVGSYGGAYVNIQYF. The CDR3 nucleotides read TGTGCCAGCAGCGTAGGGTCCTACGGGGGGGCCTATGTGAACATTCAGTACTTC.

The chain employs TRBV6-5 and TRBJ2-1, with TRBD2 identical over 14 bases. CDR1 MNHEY and CDR2 SVGAGI come from the germline V gene. This CDR3 comprises 15 residues. Trimming took 5 bases from V and 6 from J; bases not matched to a gene: 3. The CDR3 DNA is TGTGCCAGCAGTAAGACTAGCGGGGGGGTCAATGAGCAGTTCTTC. Residues: CASSKTSGGVNEQFF.

Written as DNA, the CDR3 is TGTGCCATCAGTGAGTCCGGGGGAAACACCATATATTTT. It is translated as CAISESGGNTIYF. The rearrangement links TRBV10-3 to TRBJ1-3; no reliable D call. This CDR3 region has 13 residues. Germline CDR1 is ENHRY and CDR2 is SYGVKD. V dropped 0 bases and J dropped 4 bases, with 4 bases sitting between them.

The sample holds a few counts of this clone. The chain joins TRBV7-6 to TRBJ1-1, with D perhaps TRBD1 (5 bases). V was pared by 5 bases and J by 5 bases, with 12 bases between. The CDR3 covers 13 residues. CDR1 and CDR2 from the germline V gene are SGHVS and FNYEAQ. The CDR3: CASSLNGGTEAFF. The CDR3, as DNA: TGTGCCAGCAGCCTTAATGGGGGAACTGAAGCTTTCTTT.

The chain carries TRBV11-1 and TRBJ1-2; D may be TRBD1 (6 bases). CDR1 and CDR2 (germline): SGHAT, FQDESV (reference sequence). With 5 bases removed from V and 5 bases from J, the gap between germline ends came to 12 bases. This CDR3 spans 13 amino acids. The CDR3 spells CASSQDSSYGYTF. The CDR3 coding sequence is TGTGCCAGCAGCCAGGACAGTTCTTATGGCTACACCTTC.

This chain uses TRBV4-1 with TRBJ2-2, with D possibly called TRBD1 or TRBD2 (6 bases each). V shed 0 bases and J shed 0 bases, with 11 bases lying between them. CDR1 is MGHRA, CDR2 YSYEKL, per germline. The CDR3 length is 17 residues. CDR3 sequence (DNA): TGCGCCAGCAGCCAAGAGTTCGGGGGCGCGAACACCGGGGAGCTGTTTTTT. This encodes CASSQEFGGANTGELFF.

V gene TRBV5-5 combines with J gene TRBJ1-1, with TRBD1 as a possible D gene (6 bases). V dropped 2 bases and J dropped 0 bases, with 11 bases sitting between them. Germline V gene data show CDR1 as SGHKS and CDR2 as YYEKEE (reference sequence). This CDR3 spans 15 amino acids. CDR3 nucleotide sequence: TGTGCCAGCAGCTTTTGGGACACTCTGAACACTGAAGCTTTCTTT. This translates into CASSFWDTLNTEAFF.

The chain joins TRBV15 to TRBJ2-7; D uncertain. Germline V gene lookup returns CDR1 LNHNV and CDR2 YYDKDF (reference sequence). This CDR3 region has 12 residues. Trimming stripped 3 bases from V and 5 bases from J, with 8 bases between. The CDR3 bases are TGTGCCACCAGCAGTGCCTCGGACGAGCAGTACTTC. This codes for CATSSASDEQYF.

The rearrangement links TRBV27 to TRBJ1-5; TRBD1 matches 10 bases. V dropped 5 bases and J dropped 4; count of bases not matched to a gene: 2. Germline CDR1 and CDR2: MNHEY and SMNVEV (reference sequence). This CDR3 contains 14 residues. CDR3 nucleotides: TGTGCCAGCAGTGTGGGACAGGGGAATCAGCCCCAGCATTTT. Residues: CASSVGQGNQPQHF.

The chain links TRBV5-4 to TRBJ2-7; D call uncertain. The germline V gene encodes CDR1 SGHNT and CDR2 YYREEE (reference sequence). V was clipped by 2 bases and J by 3 bases, with 12 bases between them. This CDR3 contains 14 residues. The CDR3 DNA reads TGTGCCAGCAGCTTCCACGGGCCTTACTACGAGCAGTACTTC. Encoded protein: CASSFHGPYYEQYF.

By share, this clone counts as medium-sized. The chain recombines TRBV6-5 with TRBJ2-1; no reliable D call. CDR1 and CDR2 from the germline V gene are MNHEY and SVGAGI. V lost 0 bases, J lost 6 bases, and 6 bases lay in between. The CDR3 runs to 13 residues. CDR3 in DNA: TGTGCCAGCAGTTACTCGATGAGCAATGAGCAGTTCTTC. Translation: CASSYSMSNEQFF.

The chain links TRBV6-5 to TRBJ1-2; TRBD1 aligns across 7 bases. The CDR3 covers 14 residues. CDR1 is MNHEY and CDR2 is SVGAGI in the germline V gene. Trimming cost V 2 bases and J 2 bases; bases outside gene matches: 2. The CDR3 spells CASSYIGGNYGYTF. CDR3 DNA: TGTGCCAGCAGTTACATAGGGGGCAACTATGGCTACACCTTC.

This chain joins TRBV4-1 and TRBJ1-6, with TRBD1 matching 9 bases. Per germline, CDR1 MGHRA and CDR2 YSYEKL. V was pared by 2 bases and J by 3 bases, with 11 bases of the junction left unmatched. The CDR3 has 19 amino acids. CDR3 sequence reads: CASSQILQTGGFYNSPLHF. The CDR3 coding sequence is TGCGCCAGCAGCCAAATCCTGCAGACAGGGGGATTCTATAATTCACCCCTCCACTTT.

The chain recombines TRBV7-9 with TRBJ1-1; D possibly corresponds to TRBD1 (6 bases). Germline V gene data show CDR1 as SEHNR and CDR2 as FQNEAQ (reference sequence). The CDR3 extends over 15 amino acids. V gave up 2 bases and J gave up 0 bases, with 10 bases separating them. CDR3 sequence (DNA): TGTGCCAGCAGCTTATATCAGGGGATGAACACTGAAGCTTTCTTT. It specifies CASSLYQGMNTEAFF.

The chain links TRBV5-6 to TRBJ2-5; D uncertain. Deletions cut 1 base from V and 3 bases from J, with 13 bases between. The CDR3 extends over 15 amino acids. The V gene's germline CDR1 is SGHDT and CDR2 YYEEEE. The CDR3 DNA is TGTGCCAGCAGCTTGAGCGCTAGGACCAAAGAGACCCAGTACTTC. This encodes CASSLSARTKETQYF.

V and J are TRBV5-6 and TRBJ2-7, with D possibly matching TRBD1 (6 bases). The V gene lost 4 bases and the J gene lost 3 bases, with 11 bases spanning the gap. The CDR3 is 13 residues long. CDR1 and CDR2 from the germline V gene are SGHDT and YYEEEE. CDR3 sequence (DNA): TGTGCCAGCAGCCCCGGGACATACTACGAGCAGTACTTC. This translates into CASSPGTYYEQYF.

This clone was seen a handful of times. This sequence joins TRBV23-1 and TRBJ2-7, with 7 bases fitting TRBD1. TRBV23-1 is treated as an ORF (open reading frame) with a function not yet certain. This CDR3 is built from 15 residues. The ends lost 4 bases at V and 7 bases at J; junction bases unmatched: 13. The CDR3 region is CASSPGTVASGEQYF. The CDR3 DNA sequence: TGCGCCAGCAGTCCAGGGACAGTTGCCTCTGGGGAGCAGTACTTC.

The chain carries TRBV7-8 and TRBJ2-7; 10 nucleotides align to TRBD1. The germline gives CDR1 SGHVS, CDR2 FQNEAQ. Losses at the gene ends were 4 bases for V and 5 bases for J; bases not matched to a gene: 11. The CDR3 is 16 amino acids. The CDR3 DNA reads as TGTGCCAGCAGCTCGAGGGACAGGGGAGTCTTAGACGAGCAGTACTTC. This encodes CASSSRDRGVLDEQYF.